The text below deals with one T cell receptor beta chain. Antigen: not known. The data originate from a study of siplizumab effects on memory and regulatory T cells. Findings of the study overall: Few alloreactive clones mapped to unstimulated subsets.

CDR3 length: 14 residues. V gave up 2 bases and J gave up 4 bases, with 12 bases separating them. CDR1 MNHEY and CDR2 SVGAGI come from the germline V gene. Method: immunoSEQ multiplex PCR; TCRdb's copy keeps in-frame clones and lacks some. The sample has approximately 97,000 clones; roughly 92% are singletons. Sequencing was performed on CD4+ T cells sorted from blood. This rearrangement joins TRBV6-5 to TRBJ2-7; D might be TRBD1 or TRBD2, each matching 5 bases. The clonotype was recovered from a human donor in good health. The CDR3 is CASSYGGANYEQYF. DNA for the CDR3: TGTGCCAGCAGTTACGGGGGAGCTAATTACGAGCAGTACTTC.